The 16 T cell receptor beta chains below all came from one sample that was sequenced in a study of regulatory T cells in long-lasting Graves disease. iRepertoire HTBI primers and Arm-PCR of CDR3 regions built TCR beta libraries. TCRdb recomputed calls from the multiplex PCR reads with MiXCR, one row per CDR3 protein. The sample yields about 540,000 distinct CDR3 sequences, approximately 13% seen once. Time point meaning: newly diagnosed GD, antithyroid drugs for less than 3 months. Following extraction of RNA from PBMCs, that RNA was used to make the TCR library. The sample also formed part of further work on T cells in Graves' hyperthyroidism and ophthalmopathy.

The sample in question was peripheral blood mononuclear cells (PBMCs), obtained at new diagnosis, from a patient treated with antithyroid drugs. These receptors all stem from a man under 40 with Graves disease.

This clonotype was seen a few times. The chain recombines TRBV5-6 with TRBJ1-2; TRBD1 agrees at 10 bases. Germline V gene data show CDR1 as SGHDT and CDR2 as YYEEEE. The CDR3 totals 14 residues. With 3 bases clipped from V and 8 bases from J, the junction kept 7 bases outside the gene matches. The CDR3 nucleotides read TGTGCCAGCAGCTCGACGGGACAGGGGAAGGGCTACACCTTC. It encodes CASSSTGQGKGYTF.

This clonotype came up many times. The chain has TRBV2 and TRBJ1-5; D perhaps matches TRBD1 (5 bases). Between the trimmed V and J ends, which lost 7 bases and 6 bases, there was a span of 13 bases. Germline-derived CDR1 and CDR2 are SNHLY and FYNNEI. This CDR3 contains 13 residues. This CDR3 is CASTLRGGQPQHF. For the CDR3, the DNA is TGTGCCAGCACACTACGGGGGGGTCAGCCCCAGCATTTT.

Many counts were recorded for this clonotype. The chain links TRBV20-1 to TRBJ1-5; no clear D gene. This CDR3 has 13 residues. Germline V gene sequence: CDR1 DFQATT, CDR2 SNEGSKA (reference sequence). V lost 5 bases to trimming and J lost 3 bases, with 11 bases between them. In DNA form, the CDR3 reads TGCAGTGCTCCCCCCTCGGCCAATCAGCCCCAGCATTTT. Translating gives CSAPPSANQPQHF.

This sequence joins TRBV6-1 and TRBJ1-5, with 9 bases lining up with TRBD1. Unmatched junction bases numbered 6, after V lost 7 bases and J lost 2 bases. Germline V gives CDR1 MNHNS, CDR2 SASEGT. The CDR3 length is 15 residues. CDR3 residues: CASNRDRVGNQPQHF. CDR3 nucleotides: TGTGCCAGCAACCGGGACAGGGTAGGCAATCAGCCCCAGCATTTT.

This clonotype was recorded many times. V gene TRBV12-3 or TRBV12-4 combines with J gene TRBJ2-7, with 7 bases lining up with TRBD1. CDR3 length: 15 amino acids. J gave up 3 bases and V 6 bases, and 11 bases lay outside the gene matches. The CDR3 region has the DNA TGTGCCAGCAGCCCTTCTCGAGGGGGCCTCTACGAGCAGTACTTC. Residues: CASSPSRGGLYEQYF.

The chain combines TRBV10-3 with TRBJ2-7, with D possibly being TRBD2 (5 bases). The CDR3 is 13 residues long. Germline loops: CDR1 ENHRY, CDR2 SYGVKD. Trimming took off 3 bases at V and 2 bases at J, with 8 bases between the two ends. CDR3 nucleotides: TGTGCCATCAGTGAAGAGGGCCCCTACGAGCAGTACTTC. Amino acids: CAISEEGPYEQYF.

This clonotype has a count of ten or more. This rearrangement joins TRBV5-1 to TRBJ1-2; no clear D. CDR3 size: 13 residues. V lost 0 bases, J lost 14 bases, and 17 bases lay in between. The germline V gene has CDR1 SGHRS and CDR2 YFSETQ. The CDR3 protein is CASSLDSGSGKTF. Here the CDR3 DNA reads TGCGCCAGCAGCTTGGATTCGGGCAGTGGTAAGACCTTC.

V gene TRBV30 combines with J gene TRBJ2-5; D is possibly TRBD2 (5 bases). Germline V gene lookup returns CDR1 GTSNPN and CDR2 SVGIG (reference sequence). The V and J ends lost 3 bases and 4 bases respectively, with 15 bases between them. This CDR3 is built from 14 residues. CDR3 sequence (DNA): TGTGCCTGGAGCCCCACTAGTTGGGGAGAGACCCAGTACTTC. Its translation: CAWSPTSWGETQYF.

In the case of this clonotype: With a much larger clone just one base away, this may be a read error. The chain recombines TRBV10-3 with TRBJ2-7; D might be TRBD1 (6 bases). The assigned J gene may be wrong: the sequence end matches TRBJ1-2 better. The CDR3 loop spans 15 amino acids. In germline, CDR1 is ENHRY, CDR2 SYGVKD. The CDR3 is CAISEGQGLTYGYTF. CDR3 nucleotide sequence: TGTGCCATCAGTGAGGGGCAGGGGTTGACCTATGGCTACACCTTC.

This clonotype was recorded many times. In nucleotides, the CDR3 is TGTGCCAGCAGCGTAGCCCGAAGGGGTGCTGGGGCCAACGTCCTGACTTTC. Protein product: CASSVARRGAGANVLTF. The V gene is TRBV9, the J gene TRBJ2-6, with TRBD1 as a possible D gene (5 bases). Germline V gene data show CDR1 as SGDLS and CDR2 as YYNGEE. Trimming took off 0 bases at V and 2 bases at J, with 12 bases between the two ends. This CDR3 is built from 17 residues.

Many counts were recorded for this clonotype. The rearrangement joins TRBV20-1 to TRBJ2-3; maybe TRBD2 (6 bases). V was pared by 6 bases and J by 2 bases, with 9 bases between. Germline V gene data show CDR1 as DFQATT and CDR2 as SNEGSKA (reference sequence). This CDR3 has 12 residues. The CDR3 DNA reads as TGCAGTGCGGAGGGTGACACAGATACGCAGTATTTT. This encodes CSAEGDTDTQYF.

A note on this clonotype: Since a much larger clone is just one base distant, this may be a read error. The CDR3 end shows no conserved phenylalanine or tryptophan, and so a read error is likely. The chain uses TRBV6-2 or TRBV6-3 and TRBJ1-1; tentatively, D is TRBD1 (5 bases). This CDR3 comprises 14 residues. Germline V gene sequence: CDR1 MNHEY, CDR2 SVGEGT. V dropped 6 bases and J dropped 0 bases, with 11 bases sitting between them. The CDR3 loop is CASRRGGVNTEAFS. CDR3 in DNA: TGTGCCAGCAGGAGGGGAGGGGTGAACACTGAAGCTTTCTCT.

To note about this clonotype: This sequence may be a read error, since a much larger clone differs from it by one base. The chain has TRBV6-1 and TRBJ2-7; D may be TRBD1 or TRBD2 (5 bases each). Germline V gives CDR1 MNHNS, CDR2 SASEGT. This CDR3 spans 12 amino acids. The CDR3 DNA reads as TGTACCAGCAGCTCTACGGGGCACGAGCAGTACTTC. Protein product: CTSSSTGHEQYF.

A few counts support this clonotype. The chain combines TRBV6-1 with TRBJ1-1; tentatively, D is TRBD1 (6 bases). The CDR3 is made up of 14 amino acids. With 5 bases removed from V and 5 bases from J, the gap between germline ends came to 15 bases. Germline V CDR1 and CDR2: MNHNS, SASEGT. The CDR3 sequence: CASSPTARGTEAFF. The CDR3, as DNA: TGTGCCAGCAGTCCCACCGCCAGGGGAACTGAAGCTTTCTTT.

The CDR3 loop reads CSPYPRGDYGYTF. The CDR3 nucleotides are TGCAGTCCATACCCCCGGGGGGACTATGGCTACACCTTC. The J gene is TRBJ1-2, the V gene TRBV20-1; D is perhaps TRBD1 (5 bases). CDR1 and CDR2 from the germline V gene are DFQATT and SNEGSKA (reference sequence). The CDR3 runs to 13 residues. V was trimmed by 8 bases and J by 3 bases, leaving 16 bases between them.

The rearrangement uses TRBV6-4 and TRBJ1-5, with 8 bases aligning to TRBD1. The CDR3 consists of 15 residues. The germline CDR1 and CDR2 sequences are MRHNA and SNTAGT. V trimming: 6 bases; J trimming: 4 bases; junction bases outside the gene matches: 8. The CDR3 DNA reads as TGTGCCAGCAGATGCTCCCGGGACAGGAATCAGCCCCAGCATTTT. It translates to CASRCSRDRNQPQHF.